Below are 17 T cell receptor beta chains sequenced from a single sample in a study of regulatory T cells in long-lasting Graves disease. Building the TCR beta libraries relied on iRepertoire HTBI primers, and CDR3 regions underwent Arm-PCR. MiXCR, applied by TCRdb to the multiplex PCR reads, yields one record per CDR3 protein. The table shows more than 650,000 distinct CDR3 sequences, with roughly 30% occurring only once. Time point: persistent/refractory GD, antithyroid drugs over 5 years with positive TRAb. The TCR library used RNA extracted from PBMCs. The input for sequencing was peripheral blood mononuclear cells (PBMCs), taken when the disease was refractory, from a patient treated with antithyroid drugs. Every receptor here comes from a female donor with Graves disease.

The V gene is TRBV6-2 or TRBV6-3, the J gene TRBJ2-5; no definite D call. V was shortened by 5 bases and J by 5 bases, with 18 bases between the two germline ends. Germline V gives CDR1 MNHEY, CDR2 SVGEGT. The CDR3 is 15 residues long. The CDR3 loop is CASSMWVGKTETQYF. Written as DNA, the CDR3 is TGTGCCAGCAGTATGTGGGTGGGGAAGACGGAGACCCAGTACTTC.

Concerning this clonotype itself: It may be a read error: a sequence one base away is much more abundant. The rearrangement uses TRBV7-2 and TRBJ2-5, with 11 bases matching TRBD2. J was trimmed by 4 bases and V by 7 bases; bases with no gene match: 2. Germline V gene lookup returns CDR1 SGHTA and CDR2 FQGNSA. The CDR3 loop spans 13 amino acids. The CDR3 loop is CASIGLAGETQYF. In DNA form, the CDR3 reads TGTGCCAGCATCGGACTAGCGGGAGAGACCCAGTACTTC.

The chain joins TRBV12-3 or TRBV12-4 to TRBJ1-1, with D hard to call. V gave up 6 bases and J gave up 4 bases, with 9 bases separating them. This CDR3 region has 12 residues. The chain's CDR3 is CASSKRATEAFF. As DNA, the CDR3 is TGTGCCAGCAGCAAAAGGGCCACTGAAGCTTTCTTT.

The CDR3 protein is CSARVGQGSTEAFF. CDR3 in DNA: TGCAGTGCTAGAGTGGGACAGGGGTCCACTGAAGCTTTCTTT. The chain uses TRBV20-1 and TRBJ1-1, with TRBD1 matching 10 bases. V dropped 1 base and J dropped 4; count of bases not matched to a gene: 3. Germline V lookup: CDR1 DFQATT, CDR2 SNEGSKA (reference sequence). The CDR3 spans 14 residues.

The gene calls are TRBV5-1 and TRBJ1-1; 9 nucleotides agree with TRBD1. Germline V lookup: CDR1 SGHRS, CDR2 YFSETQ. The V gene end was trimmed by 4 bases and the J gene end by 5 bases; junction bases not matched to a gene: 9. The CDR3 runs 15 residues. As DNA, the CDR3 is TGCGCCAGCAGCCCGGGAGGGACAGGGTGGACTGAAGCTTTCTTT. Amino acids: CASSPGGTGWTEAFF.

J is TRBJ1-4 and V is TRBV7-3; D is uncertain. Trimming removed 1 base from V and 7 bases from J, with 7 bases in between. From germline, CDR1 is SGHTA and CDR2 FQGTGA. The CDR3 is 13 residues long. For the CDR3, the DNA is TGTGCCAGCAGCTTAAGGTTCGGTGAAAAACTGTTTTTT. It codes for CASSLRFGEKLFF.

Many counts were recorded for this clonotype. This rearrangement joins TRBV6-1 to TRBJ1-1; 7 positions agree with TRBD1. CDR1 and CDR2 (germline): MNHNS, SASEGT. The CDR3 totals 14 residues. The trim removed 6 bases at V and 2 bases at J, leaving 6 bases unmatched. The chain's CDR3 is CASRSDRLNTEAFF. CDR3 sequence (DNA): TGTGCCAGCAGGTCGGACAGGCTAAACACTGAAGCTTTCTTT.

This clonotype was seen a single time. V gene TRBV5-6 combines with J gene TRBJ2-1; maybe TRBD2 (6 bases). The CDR3 extends over 16 amino acids. In germline, CDR1 is SGHDT, CDR2 YYEEEE. Trimming took off 0 bases at V and 3 bases at J, with 13 bases between the two ends. CDR3 amino acids: CASSLAVGGFYNEQFF. In DNA form, the CDR3 reads TGTGCCAGCAGCTTGGCCGTGGGGGGTTTCTACAATGAGCAGTTCTTC.

The chain joins TRBV30 to TRBJ1-1; a possible D gene is TRBD1 (6 bases). CDR1 is GTSNPN and CDR2 is SVGIG in the germline V gene (reference sequence). With 0 bases removed from V and 0 bases from J, the gap between germline ends came to 11 bases. CDR3 size: 15 residues. CDR3 loop: CAWSVGGPMNTEAFF. For the CDR3, the DNA is TGTGCCTGGAGTGTGGGGGGGCCCATGAACACTGAAGCTTTCTTT.

The genes are TRBV20-1 and TRBJ1-3, with TRBD1 matching over 7 bases. In germline, CDR1 is DFQATT, CDR2 SNEGSKA (reference sequence). The V segment lost 0 bases and the J segment 2 bases; nucleotides outside the gene matches: 4. This CDR3 has 15 amino acids. The CDR3: CSARDMGQTGNTIYF. DNA for the CDR3: TGCAGTGCTAGAGATATGGGACAGACTGGAAACACCATATATTTT.

V usage is TRBV3-1 and J usage is TRBJ1-4, with D perhaps TRBD1 (5 bases). The last part of the DNA fits TRBJ2-2 better; the J call may be wrong. CDR1 LGHDT and CDR2 YNNKEL come from the germline V gene (reference sequence). The CDR3 contains 12 residues. The CDR3 region has the DNA TGTGCCAGCAGCCAAGAAGGGGCGGAGCTGTTTTTT. Translating it yields CASSQEGAELFF.

The chain has TRBV20-1 and TRBJ1-1; the match to TRBD1 covers 7 bases. The CDR3 sequence is 16 residues long. Germline assignment: CDR1 DFQATT and CDR2 SNEGSKA (reference sequence). Losses at the gene ends were 6 bases for V and 1 base for J; bases not matched to a gene: 14. The chain's CDR3 is CSASSPMTGRNTEAFF. The CDR3 coding sequence is TGCAGTGCCAGCAGCCCGATGACAGGGCGGAACACTGAAGCTTTCTTT.

CDR3 nucleotide sequence: TGTGCCAGCAGTGAACTTACGAACACTGAAGCTTTCTTT. Amino acid sequence: CASSELTNTEAFF. The gene calls are TRBV27 and TRBJ1-1; D uncertain. Germline CDR1 and CDR2: MNHEY and SMNVEV (reference sequence). V dropped 5 bases and J dropped 1 base, with 8 bases sitting between them. The CDR3 contains 13 residues.

The chain couples TRBV2 to TRBJ2-7; D perhaps matches TRBD1 (5 bases). Germline loops: CDR1 SNHLY, CDR2 FYNNEI. This CDR3 is built from 15 residues. V lost 2 bases, J lost 2 bases, and 13 bases lay in between. As DNA, the CDR3 is TGTGCCAGCAGTGAAAACGCAGGGCAAACCTACGAGCAGTACTTC. Its protein product is CASSENAGQTYEQYF.

This clonotype has a handful of counts. The chain uses TRBV4-2 and TRBJ1-1; tentative D call: TRBD1 (5 bases). The V gene lost 2 bases and the J gene lost 10 bases, with 14 bases spanning the gap. The CDR3 has 13 residues. The germline V gene encodes CDR1 LGHNA and CDR2 YNFKEQ. The CDR3 DNA sequence: TGTGCCAGCAGCCAACCCTCGGGACTAGGAGCTTTCTTT. As protein: CASSQPSGLGAFF.

The chain links TRBV20-1 to TRBJ1-4; the D is unclear. CDR1 DFQATT and CDR2 SNEGSKA come from the germline V gene (reference sequence). The CDR3 sequence is 16 residues long. With 0 bases removed from V and 8 bases from J, the gap between germline ends came to 19 bases. The CDR3 DNA is TGCAGTGCTAGAGATATCGGACGAATTAACGGAGAAAAACTGTTTTTT. Its translation: CSARDIGRINGEKLFF.

This clonotype was seen many times. The V and J genes are TRBV7-9 and TRBJ1-2; no definite D call. V was trimmed by 2 bases and J by 4 bases, leaving 8 bases between them. The length of the CDR3 is 13 residues. Germline CDR1 is SEHNR and CDR2 is FQNEAQ (reference sequence). The CDR3 here is CASSLNGLYGYTF. As DNA, the CDR3 is TGTGCCAGCAGCTTAAACGGCCTCTATGGCTACACCTTC.